This is a list of T cell receptor beta chains from one sample in a study of blood T cell repertoires in COVID-19. TCRdb keeps only in-frame clones here, not all; method: immunoSEQ multiplex PCR. The sample holds under 200,000 clones; roughly 80% are singletons and the top ten take roughly 9.6%. The specimen sequenced was PBMCs or T cells enriched from blood (not recorded which). The receptors were sampled from a man aged 50 or older who had recovered from COVID-19. CDR3s include the opening cysteine and the closing phenylalanine or tryptophan. A D gene is named only where the DNA matches it firmly. Not every row has a clone size; where given, it reads once, few, many or a size class.

V gene,J gene,CDR3 length,D gene,clone size,CDR3 DNA,CDR3 protein
TRBV3-1/TRBV3-2,TRBJ2-7,12,TRBD2,NA,TGTGCCTCGGCGGGAGGGTGGTACGAGCAGTACTTC,CASAGGWYEQYF
TRBV3-1/TRBV3-2,TRBJ1-5,16,NA,NA,TGTGCCAGCAGCCAATTGCCTCCTAATAGCAATCAGCCCCAGCATTTT,CASSQLPPNSNQPQHF
TRBV21-1,TRBJ1-1,14,NA,few,TGTGCCAGCAGCAAACCTGAAGGGGGCACTGAAGCTTTCTTT,CASSKPEGGTEAFF
TRBV7-9,TRBJ2-5,13,NA,NA,TGTGCCAGCAGCTTAGTCTCCTTGGAGACCCAGTACTTC,CASSLVSLETQYF
TRBV2,TRBJ1-6,15,NA,NA,TGTGCCAGCAGTTACGGGGGGCCAGCAACTTCACCCCTCCACTTT,CASSYGGPATSPLHF
TRBV7-2,TRBJ2-1,14,TRBD2,NA,TGTGCCAGCAGCTTAGGGACTAGCCCCAATGAGCAGTTCTTC,CASSLGTSPNEQFF
TRBV27,TRBJ1-2,13,NA,NA,TGTGCCAGCAGTTTTGAGGGTAACTATGGCTACACCTTC,CASSFEGNYGYTF
TRBV21-1,TRBJ1-5,16,NA,NA,TGTGCCAGCAGCACCCGAGACAGGGTCAAAGATCAGCCCCAGCATTTT,CASSTRDRVKDQPQHF
TRBV5-1,TRBJ2-1,13,NA,NA,TGCGCCAGCAGCTTGGCCCAGAACAATGAGCAGTTCTTC,CASSLAQNNEQFF
TRBV7-2,TRBJ1-3,16,TRBD1,NA,TGTGCCAGCAGCCTACAGGGGACATACTCTGGAAACACCATATATTTT,CASSLQGTYSGNTIYF
TRBV28,TRBJ2-1,14,NA,NA,TGTGCCAGCAGTATGGCGGGGAGCTACAATGAGCAGTTCTTC,CASSMAGSYNEQFF
TRBV5-5,TRBJ2-2,15,TRBD1,NA,TGTGCCAGCAGCTCGGGACAGGGGGCGGCCGGGGAGCTGTTTTTT,CASSSGQGAAGELFF
TRBV12-3/TRBV12-4,TRBJ2-1,12,NA,NA,TGTGCCAGCAGTCGGACATACAATGAGCAGTTCTTC,CASSRTYNEQFF
TRBV24-1,TRBJ1-1,15,NA,NA,TGTGCCACCAGTGATGGAAAGACGGGAGGCACTGAAGCTTTCTTT,CATSDGKTGGTEAFF
TRBV2,TRBJ1-4,14,NA,NA,TGTGCCAGCAGTGAGTCAGGGTATAATGAAAAACTGTTTTTT,CASSESGYNEKLFF
TRBV6-5,TRBJ2-2,14,NA,NA,TGTGCCAGCAGCCAAGCCTGGGCGGGGGGGGAGCTGTTTTTT,CASSQAWAGGELFF
TRBV6-1,TRBJ1-3,14,TRBD1,NA,TGTGCCAGCAGTGACAGGGGGCAGGAAAACACCATATATTTT,CASSDRGQENTIYF
TRBV19,TRBJ1-5,13,NA,NA,TGTGCCAGTAGTTCCCGGGGGGGGCAGCCCCAGCATTTT,CASSSRGGQPQHF
TRBV29-1,TRBJ2-5,15,NA,NA,TGCAGCGTTGATTACGGAGACCCGAGGATGGAGACCCAGTACTTC,CSVDYGDPRMETQYF
TRBV29-1,TRBJ1-2,14,NA,NA,TGCAGCGCCGGAGCCGTCGACGGGATATATGGCTACACCTTC,CSAGAVDGIYGYTF
TRBV19,TRBJ1-1,13,NA,NA,TGTGCCAGTAGCCGGTCGGGGAACACTGAAGCTTTCTTT,CASSRSGNTEAFF
TRBV5-1,TRBJ2-7,16,TRBD1,NA,TGCGCCAGCAGCCGGGGACAGATTTTAATAGGCGACGAGCAGTACTTC,CASSRGQILIGDEQYF
TRBV9,TRBJ2-1,13,NA,few,TGTGCCAGCAGCGCGTCGGGTGACAATGAGCAGTTCTTC,CASSASGDNEQFF
TRBV9,TRBJ2-7,15,NA,NA,TGTGCCAGCAGCGCAACGGACGGGAGCTCCTACGAGCAGTACTTC,CASSATDGSSYEQYF
TRBV18,TRBJ2-1,16,NA,NA,TGTGCCAGCTCACCACCGAACGGGAGCTCCTACAATGAGCAGTTCTTC,CASSPPNGSSYNEQFF
TRBV2,TRBJ1-2,13,NA,few,TGTGCCAGCCCCAACAGGGCGGGCTATGGCTACACCTTC,CASPNRAGYGYTF
TRBV3-1/TRBV3-2,TRBJ2-5,14,TRBD2,NA,TGTGCCAGCAGCGGGGCCAGCGGGGGAGAGACCCAGTACTTC,CASSGASGGETQYF
TRBV6-5,TRBJ1-5,14,NA,NA,TGTGCCAGCAGGCCTACAGGGCCAGGCCAGCCCCAGCATTTT,CASRPTGPGQPQHF
TRBV27,TRBJ2-1,15,TRBD2,NA,TGTGCCAGCAGTTTGTTAGCGGGGACGTACAATGAGCAGTTCTTC,CASSLLAGTYNEQFF
TRBV5-6,TRBJ2-7,11,NA,once,TGTGCCAGCAGTTCTAAGGGGGAGCAGTACTTC,CASSSKGEQYF
TRBV3-1/TRBV3-2,TRBJ2-5,16,NA,NA,TGTGCCAGCAGCCAAGGGGCTGGGGCGTCTACAGAGACCCAGTACTTC,CASSQGAGASTETQYF
TRBV25-1,TRBJ1-5,15,NA,once,TGTGCCAGCAGGGCGGGAAGGGACGGAAATCAGCCCCAGCATTTT,CASRAGRDGNQPQHF
TRBV25-1,TRBJ1-6,14,NA,once,TGTGCCAGCGCGCCCGGAGCTTTGGGTTCACCCCTCCACTTT,CASAPGALGSPLHF
TRBV3-1/TRBV3-2,TRBJ2-2,18,TRBD2,NA,TGTGCCAGCAGCCTCTTTGCTAGCGGGAGGCTGGGCACCGGGGAGCTGTTTTTT,CASSLFASGRLGTGELFF
TRBV5-4,TRBJ2-7,14,TRBD2,NA,TGTGCCAGCAGCTTGGCGACTAGCGGGAACGAGCAGTACTTC,CASSLATSGNEQYF
TRBV2,TRBJ1-5,16,TRBD1,NA,TGTGCCAGTGAGGAACAGGGGCGGACGAGCAATCAGCCCCAGCATTTT,CASEEQGRTSNQPQHF
TRBV10-3,TRBJ1-1,17,TRBD1,NA,TGTGCCATCAGCAACAGGGGAGAGGGGTTAAGGAACACTGAAGCTTTCTTT,CAISNRGEGLRNTEAFF
TRBV18,TRBJ2-5,15,NA,NA,TGTGCCAGCTCGAGTGGGACACCATCACCCCGGGGTTGGTACTTC,CASSSGTPSPRGWYF
TRBV3-1/TRBV3-2,TRBJ2-1,16,TRBD2,NA,TGTGCCAGCAGCCCACAAGGGCGGGGGGTAGATAGGGAGCAGTTCTTC,CASSPQGRGVDREQFF
TRBV9,TRBJ1-4,13,NA,NA,TGTGCCAGCAGCTCCCGGTTAAATGAAAAACTGTTTTTT,CASSSRLNEKLFF
TRBV7-8,TRBJ2-5,15,NA,NA,TGTGCCAGCAGCTGGGGCGACTGGGGCAGGGAGACCCAGTACTTC,CASSWGDWGRETQYF
TRBV4-1,TRBJ2-3,14,NA,NA,TGCGCCAGCAGCCATGCATGGAGGACAGATACGCAGTATTTT,CASSHAWRTDTQYF
TRBV2,TRBJ2-1,13,TRBD1,NA,TGTGCCAGCAGCGGACAGGGAAGGAATGAGCAGTTCTTC,CASSGQGRNEQFF
TRBV28,TRBJ1-2,13,NA,NA,TGTGCCAGCAGTTTGGGACTTAAATATGGCTACACCTTC,CASSLGLKYGYTF
TRBV19,TRBJ1-5,16,TRBD1,NA,TGTGCCAGTAGCCTTCTCCTGACAGGGGGAAATCAGCCCCAGCATTTT,CASSLLLTGGNQPQHF
TRBV29-1,TRBJ2-6,14,NA,NA,TGCAGCGTTGTCACAGATGCTGGGGCCAACGTCCTGACTTTC,CSVVTDAGANVLTF
TRBV29-1,TRBJ2-3,15,TRBD2,NA,TGCAGCGTTGACGGAAGGGAGGGGTTCACAGATACGCAGTATTTT,CSVDGREGFTDTQYF
TRBV7-9,TRBJ2-7,15,TRBD1,NA,TGTGCCAGCAGCCGCGATACAGGGGGAGCCTACGAGCAGTACTTC,CASSRDTGGAYEQYF
TRBV10-3,TRBJ1-5,15,TRBD1,NA,TGTGCCATCAGTGAGCGGACAGGGGCCAATCAGCCCCAGCATTTT,CAISERTGANQPQHF
TRBV12-3/TRBV12-4,TRBJ2-7,13,TRBD1,few,TGTGCCAGCAGTTCCGGGACAGGGCGGGAGCAGTACTTC,CASSSGTGREQYF
TRBV5-4,TRBJ2-1,16,TRBD1,NA,TGTGCCAGCAGGGGTTTCGGGACAGGGGGCTGGAATGAGCAGTTCTTC,CASRGFGTGGWNEQFF
TRBV5-1,TRBJ2-5,14,NA,NA,TGCGGCAGCAAGGAGAGTGCGATCCAAGAGACCCAGTACTTC,CGSKESAIQETQYF
TRBV27,TRBJ2-7,14,NA,NA,TGTGCCAGCAGCACCGGACGGGGGTTCCACGAGCAGTACTTC,CASSTGRGFHEQYF
TRBV5-1,TRBJ2-5,16,TRBD1,NA,TGCGCCAGCAGCTTGGCCGCGGACAGGCCTCAAGAGACCCAGTACTTC,CASSLAADRPQETQYF
TRBV25-1,TRBJ1-6,13,NA,few,TGTGCCAGCAGCAGGGTCGGGAATTCACCCCTCCACTTT,CASSRVGNSPLHF
TRBV5-8,TRBJ2-3,13,NA,once,TGTGCCAGCAGGGGGACAAACAGAGATACGCAGTATTTT,CASRGTNRDTQYF